These T cell receptor beta chains were read from a single sample in a study of T-cell reconstitution after alpha-beta-depleted transplantation in children. TCRdb used MiXCR to reprocess the PCR reads, holding one entry per CDR3 protein. The sample shows some 310,000 distinct CDR3 sequences, around 25% of them seen only once. The sequencing here drew on PBMCs, mostly from graft donor cells, taken 180 days after TCRalphabeta/CD19-depleted stem cell transplant. The receptors here all came from a male patient younger than 18 who had a stem cell transplant for acute lymphoblastic leukemia, so the T cells may come from the graft donor. CDR3s include the opening cysteine and the closing phenylalanine or tryptophan. Each record gives: V gene, D gene, clone size, J gene, CDR3 DNA, CDR3 protein. A D gene is named only where the DNA matches it firmly. A clone size is listed for some rows: how often the clone was seen (once, few, many), or a class if it is expanded.

>TRBV5-1|TRBD1|NA|TRBJ1-1
TGCGCCAGCAGACAGGACAGGAGTACATCTTTGAACACTGAAGCTTTCTTT
CASRQDRSTSLNTEAFF
>TRBV9|NA|few|TRBJ2-3
TGTGCCAGCAGCGTAGGCGCAGATACGCAGTATTTT
CASSVGADTQYF
>TRBV20-1|NA|few|TRBJ1-1
TGCAGTGCCCAAGGGACTGGGTGGGCCAACACTGAAGCTTTCTTT
CSAQGTGWANTEAFF
>TRBV7-9|NA|NA|TRBJ2-7
TGTGCCAGCAGCTTAGCGGGAGAGTTTTACGAGCAGTACTTC
CASSLAGEFYEQYF
>TRBV5-1|NA|few|TRBJ2-4
TGCGCCAGCAGCCCCAGGGTGGGCCAGGACATTCAGTACTTC
CASSPRVGQDIQYF
>TRBV6-2/TRBV6-3|NA|few|TRBJ1-6
TGTGCCAGCAACCGAGCTTCAGGGAAGAGCAATTCACCCCTCCACTTT
CASNRASGKSNSPLHF
>TRBV20-1|NA|NA|TRBJ1-5
TGCAGTGCCTCCGCTCGGTCTCTGCAGAATCAGCCCCAGCATTTT
CSASARSLQNQPQHF
>TRBV12-3/TRBV12-4|TRBD2|few|TRBJ2-7
TGTGCCAGCAGTCCGACTAGCGGGAGAACGTACTTC
CASSPTSGRTYF
>TRBV9|TRBD2|NA|TRBJ2-1
TGTGCCAGCAGCGTAGTGGGGGGGGTCGACAATGAGCAGTTCTTC
CASSVVGGVDNEQFF
>TRBV3-1|TRBD2|NA|TRBJ2-3
TGTGCCAGCAGCCTACGACTAGGACACCCGGGACTAGCGGGAGTTTCCACAGATACGCAGTATTTT
CASSLRLGHPGLAGVSTDTQYF
>TRBV18|NA|few|TRBJ2-7
TGTGCCAGCTCACCACCACACCCGGGACTGCAGTACTTC
CASSPPHPGLQYF
>TRBV5-1|TRBD1|NA|TRBJ2-7
TGCGCCAGCAGCTGGGGGACAGGGAACTACGAGCAGTACTTC
CASSWGTGNYEQYF
>TRBV19|NA|NA|TRBJ2-7
TGTGCCAGTAGTATGGAGGCGGGGGCTTGGAACTACGAGCAGTACTTC
CASSMEAGAWNYEQYF
>TRBV7-8|TRBD2|NA|TRBJ2-1
TGTGCCAGCAGCCGTCAGCCCGGGAGGATTGGACTCGGGGAGCAGTTCTTC
CASSRQPGRIGLGEQFF
>TRBV5-1|TRBD2|few|TRBJ2-3
TGCGCCAGCAGCTTGGCTAGCGGGAGAGGATTCGGGACGCAGTATTTT
CASSLASGRGFGTQYF
>TRBV3-1|NA|few|TRBJ2-5
TGTGCCAGCAGCCAGCGCTTAGTGGAGACCCAGTACTTC
CASSQRLVETQYF
>TRBV5-1|NA|few|TRBJ2-1
TGCGCCAGCAGCTTGTCATCAATCAATGAGCAGTTCTTC
CASSLSSINEQFF
>TRBV3-1|TRBD2|NA|TRBJ2-1
TGTGCCAGCAGCCAAGATATTAGCGGGATGTACAATGAGCAGTTCTTC
CASSQDISGMYNEQFF
>TRBV15|NA|many|TRBJ1-4
TGTGCCACCAGCTTCCGCGAGGGGCTGGGTGAAAAACTGTTTTTT
CATSFREGLGEKLFF
>TRBV7-2|NA|few|TRBJ1-5
TGTGCCAGCAGCTTTGTCGGGACATCGCGCAATCAGCCCCAGCATTTT
CASSFVGTSRNQPQHF
>TRBV7-6|NA|few|TRBJ2-1
TGTGCCAGCAGCTTAGTCGGCAGGGAGGAGTTCTTC
CASSLVGREEFF
>TRBV6-1|NA|NA|TRBJ2-1
TGTGCCAGCCACAGGGACAATGAGCAGTTCTTC
CASHRDNEQFF
>TRBV7-6|NA|NA|TRBJ2-3
TGTGCCAGCAGCTTAGCCTTAGCGGCCACAGATACGCAGTATTTT
CASSLALAATDTQYF
>TRBV2|TRBD2|few|TRBJ2-1
TGTGCCAGCCGGGCTAGCGGGCTCTACAATGAGCAGTTCTTC
CASRASGLYNEQFF
>TRBV7-3|TRBD1|few|TRBJ2-3
TGTGCCAGCAGCTTTGACAGGGGTTACACAGATACGCAGTATTTT
CASSFDRGYTDTQYF
>TRBV5-1|TRBD2|NA|TRBJ2-1
TGCGCCAGCGGGAGGGGAAGCTCCTACAATGAGCAGTTCTTC
CASGRGSSYNEQFF
>TRBV5-1|TRBD2|few|TRBJ2-7
TGCGCCAGCAGCTTGAAGTTTCCGGGACTAGCGGGAGGACTCGAGCAGTACTTC
CASSLKFPGLAGGLEQYF
>TRBV14|NA|NA|TRBJ2-7
TGTGCCAGCAGCCAAGGAAGGGGGTACCCCTACGAGCAGTACTTC
CASSQGRGYPYEQYF
>TRBV7-2|TRBD2|NA|TRBJ2-2
TGTGCCAGCTTGAAAGGGCGGACTAGCGTTTACACCGGGGAGCTGTTTTTT
CASLKGRTSVYTGELFF
>TRBV20-1|TRBD2|few|TRBJ2-7
TGCAGGGCAACTAGCGGGGCCACCTACGAGCAGTACTTC
CRATSGATYEQYF
>TRBV6-5|TRBD1|few|TRBJ1-2
TGTGCCAGCAGTCGGACAGGGAGAGGCTACACCTTC
CASSRTGRGYTF
>TRBV30|TRBD2|NA|TRBJ2-5
TGTGCCCATGGACTGGGACTAGTCCCGGGGACCCAGTACTTC
CAHGLGLVPGTQYF
>TRBV10-2|NA|NA|TRBJ1-5
TGCGCCAGCAGTGAAGGGCGAGGTTATCAGCCCCAGCATTTT
CASSEGRGYQPQHF
>TRBV20-1|NA|NA|TRBJ1-1
TGCAGTGCTAGACTCGGGCCCGGGGCTTTCTTT
CSARLGPGAFF
>TRBV29-1|NA|few|TRBJ1-1
TGCAGCGTTGAAGATGGGGCGGGGGGCCACACTGAAGCCTTCTTT
CSVEDGAGGHTEAFF
>TRBV20-1|NA|few|TRBJ2-7
TGCAGTGCTAGAGATCTGGGCCTAGGGCTATACGAGCAGTACTTC
CSARDLGLGLYEQYF
>TRBV15|NA|few|TRBJ2-1
TGTGCCACCAGCAGAGATCGGGATCCCTACAATGAGCAGTTCTTC
CATSRDRDPYNEQFF
>TRBV12-3/TRBV12-4|NA|many|TRBJ2-7
TGTGCCAGCAGTCCCGGAGGGGTTTACGAGCAGTACTTC
CASSPGGVYEQYF
>TRBV9|NA|NA|TRBJ2-7
TGTGCCAGCAGCGTAGCTGCGAACGCGCCCTACGAGCAGTACTTC
CASSVAANAPYEQYF
>TRBV20-1|NA|few|TRBJ1-5
TGCAGTGCCGTAGCGGGCAGGACTTATAGCAATCAGCCCCAGCATTTT
CSAVAGRTYSNQPQHF
>TRBV15|NA|NA|TRBJ2-7
TGTGCCACCAGCAGAGAAAGGGGGGGCTCCTACGAGCAGTACTTC
CATSRERGGSYEQYF
>TRBV29-1|NA|once|TRBJ2-1
TGCAGCGCTAATATGCCGGGGAGAACCTACAATGAGCAGTTCTTC
CSANMPGRTYNEQFF
>TRBV7-9|NA|NA|TRBJ2-3
TGTGCCAACAGCGCCGGGAACCCTAGCACAGATACGCAGTATTTT
CANSAGNPSTDTQYF
>TRBV3-1|TRBD2|NA|TRBJ2-1
TGTGCCAGCAGCCACACTAGCGGGGAATACAATGAGCAGTTCTTC
CASSHTSGEYNEQFF
>TRBV12-3/TRBV12-4|TRBD2|few|TRBJ2-2
TGTGCCAGCAGCCTCACTAGCGGGAGTAATTCGGAGCTGTTTTTT
CASSLTSGSNSELFF
>TRBV10-3|NA|few|TRBJ2-1
TGTGCCATCAGTGAGAGGGGAAATGAGCAGTTCTTC
CAISERGNEQFF
>TRBV7-8|NA|few|TRBJ2-7
TGTGCCAGCAGCCCGGTGGCGGGGATCCCCTACGAGCAGTACTTC
CASSPVAGIPYEQYF